These T cell receptor beta chains were read from a single sample in a study of T cell responses to AZD1222 COVID-19 vaccine. Sequenced by immunoSEQ multiplex PCR; TCRdb stores in-frame clones only, minus some. Of more than 80,000 clones in the sample, 90% are singletons; the top ten hold less than 9.5%. Sequencing used peripheral blood, obtained 28 days after the second AZD1222 dose. These receptors originate from an adult who received the AZD1222 COVID-19 vaccine. Each CDR3 is given with its conserved first and last residue. The order of the fields is clone size, V gene, D gene, J gene, CDR3 DNA, CDR3 protein. The D gene is left open where the match is weak. Clone size is stated in some rows and not others, as once, few, many or a class when expanded.

.,TRBV29-1,.,TRBJ1-5,TGCAGCGTTGAAGACGAAGAGGGTAAGCCCCAGCATTTT,CSVEDEEGKPQHF
.,TRBV4-1,.,TRBJ1-4,TGCGCCAGCAGCCCTATCCGGGACTCCAACCGACTGAATGAAAAACTGTTTTTT,CASSPIRDSNRLNEKLFF
.,TRBV7-9,.,TRBJ1-1,TGTGCCAGCACCAAATGGCCAAACACTGAAGCTTTCTTT,CASTKWPNTEAFF
.,TRBV6-1,.,TRBJ1-5,TGTGCCAGCAGTGATTATAGCAATCAGCCCCAGCATTTT,CASSDYSNQPQHF
once,TRBV9,.,TRBJ1-2,TGTGCCAGCAGCGCAGGGGAGGGCGGCGGCTACACCTTC,CASSAGEGGGYTF
.,TRBV5-1,.,TRBJ1-4,TGCGCCAGCAGCTTGGGTTTGGGGGTTCCAACTAATGAAAAACTGTTTTTT,CASSLGLGVPTNEKLFF
.,TRBV7-3,.,TRBJ2-1,TGTGCCAGCAGCTTCGGGGGAGAGCAGTTCTTC,CASSFGGEQFF
.,TRBV5-6,TRBD1,TRBJ2-7,TGTGCCAGCTTGTGGACAGGGGAAAGCGAGCAGTACTTC,CASLWTGESEQYF
.,TRBV11-3,.,TRBJ1-5,TGTGCCAGCACCCTCGGATCGTGGTCTAGCAGCAATCAGCCCCAGCATTTT,CASTLGSWSSSNQPQHF
once,TRBV9,.,TRBJ1-5,TGTGCCAGCAGCGTAGGCGAAAGCAATCAGCCCCAGCATTTT,CASSVGESNQPQHF
.,TRBV7-2,.,TRBJ1-2,TGTGCCAGCAGCTTAGTGGAAAACTATGGCTACACCTTC,CASSLVENYGYTF
.,TRBV7-2,.,TRBJ1-6,TGTGCCAGCAGCCACAGGAATTCACCCCTCCACTTT,CASSHRNSPLHF
.,TRBV9,.,TRBJ2-1,TGTGCCAGCAGCGTAGTGGCTGCTAGCGTTTACAATGAGCAGTTCTTC,CASSVVAASVYNEQFF
.,TRBV2,.,TRBJ2-1,TGTGCCAGCAAGCAGACTAGAGATGGGCATGAGCAGTTCTTC,CASKQTRDGHEQFF
.,TRBV13,.,TRBJ1-2,TGTGCCAGCAGCCTACAGGAGAACTATGGCTACACCTTC,CASSLQENYGYTF
.,TRBV11-2,.,TRBJ1-5,TGTGCCAGCAGCTCTCCGGGCCACAATCAGCCCCAGCATTTT,CASSSPGHNQPQHF
.,TRBV7-9,.,TRBJ2-5,TGTGCCAGCAGCTTACCCTCCAGGGGAGGGGGAGAGACCCAGTACTTC,CASSLPSRGGGETQYF
.,TRBV12-3/TRBV12-4,.,TRBJ1-2,TGTGCCAGCAGTTTGGGGGGGGAACGAGGCTACACCTTC,CASSLGGERGYTF
.,TRBV3-1/TRBV3-2,.,TRBJ1-3,TGTGCCAGCAGCCAAGATCTAGTGTCAGGAAACACCATATATTTT,CASSQDLVSGNTIYF
.,TRBV28,.,TRBJ1-6,TGTGCCAGCAGTCGACTCGGGGCATCACCCCTCCACTTT,CASSRLGASPLHF
.,TRBV7-2,TRBD2,TRBJ2-1,TGTGCCAGCAGCTCCGCGGGGGGGACCTACAATGAGCAGTTCTTC,CASSSAGGTYNEQFF
few,TRBV19,TRBD1,TRBJ2-2,TGTGCCAGTCGAAACCTTGGGAGACAGGGTGTGAACACCGGGGAGCTGTTTTTT,CASRNLGRQGVNTGELFF
.,TRBV4-1,.,TRBJ2-7,TGCGCCAGCAGCCAAAAGGGAGATTCCGGGGGAGTCGAGCAGTACTTC,CASSQKGDSGGVEQYF
.,TRBV3-1/TRBV3-2,.,TRBJ1-2,TGTGCCAGCAGCCAAAACGGGGGGGCGGGAGGCTACACCTTC,CASSQNGGAGGYTF
.,TRBV7-8,TRBD1,TRBJ1-3,TGTGCCAGCAGTACAGGGGTCTTCTCTGGAAACACCATATATTTT,CASSTGVFSGNTIYF
.,TRBV4-2,TRBD2,TRBJ2-1,TGTGCCAGCAGCCAATCCTCGGATCGGGGAGCGGGGGGCCCCTACAATGAGCAGTTCTTC,CASSQSSDRGAGGPYNEQFF
.,TRBV18,.,TRBJ2-5,TGTGCCAGCGGCCCACCCGGGACTCGAGTTCAGTACTTC,CASGPPGTRVQYF
once,TRBV14,.,TRBJ1-6,TGTGCCAGCAGCCAAGATCGGGGAGGGAGTTCACCCCTCCACTTT,CASSQDRGGSSPLHF
.,TRBV5-6,.,TRBJ2-2,TGTGCCAGCAGCTTGGGGTTAGTCACCGGGGAGCTGTTTTTT,CASSLGLVTGELFF
once,TRBV7-3,TRBD1,TRBJ1-6,TGTGCCAGCAGCCCAGGGACAGGGAGAAATTCACCCCTCCACTTT,CASSPGTGRNSPLHF
.,TRBV9,.,TRBJ1-2,TGTGCCAGCAGCGTAGCAGGGGCGGACTATGGCTACACCTTC,CASSVAGADYGYTF
.,TRBV19,.,TRBJ1-6,TGTGCCAGTACCCACTCAGGACGTAATTCACCCCTCCACTTT,CASTHSGRNSPLHF
.,TRBV19,TRBD2,TRBJ2-5,TGTGCCAGTAGTCCATTTAGCGGGGGGAAAGAGACCCAGTACTTC,CASSPFSGGKETQYF
.,TRBV4-3,.,TRBJ1-5,TGCGCCAGCAGCCAAGATCTAGATCAGCCCCAGCATTTT,CASSQDLDQPQHF
.,TRBV3-1/TRBV3-2,.,TRBJ1-1,TGTGCCAGCAGCCAATCGGAGGACACTGAAGCTTTCTTT,CASSQSEDTEAFF
.,TRBV11-2,.,TRBJ2-1,TGTGCCAGCAGCTTAAAGAGCAATGAGCAGTTCTTC,CASSLKSNEQFF
.,TRBV6-1,.,TRBJ2-7,TGTGCCAGCAGTGAAGCTTTAAGAGTCCGAAACGGGCAGTACTTC,CASSEALRVRNGQYF
.,TRBV7-2,.,TRBJ2-5,TGTGCCAGCAGCCCCCCGGGCCGACAAGAGACCCAGTACTTC,CASSPPGRQETQYF
.,TRBV3-1/TRBV3-2,TRBD1,TRBJ2-4,TGTGCCAGCAGCCAGGGGACAGGGGGAATTTGGGCCAAAAACATTCAGTACTTC,CASSQGTGGIWAKNIQYF
.,TRBV5-5,.,TRBJ1-2,TGTGCCAGCAGCACGGACGGAAACTATGGCTACACCTTC,CASSTDGNYGYTF
.,TRBV5-1,.,TRBJ1-6,TGCGCCAGCAGCTTGGCAGGGGACACTAACTATAATTCACCCCTCCACTTT,CASSLAGDTNYNSPLHF
.,TRBV5-6,.,TRBJ1-4,TGTGCCAGCAGCCCGAGGACAGCAACTAATGAAAAACTGTTTTTT,CASSPRTATNEKLFF
.,TRBV29-1,.,TRBJ2-3,TGCAGCGTTGCCTCGACAGTCACAGATACGCAGTATTTT,CSVASTVTDTQYF
.,TRBV19,TRBD1,TRBJ1-5,TGTGCCAGTAGTGAACAGGGGGCTCAGCCCCAGCATTTT,CASSEQGAQPQHF
.,TRBV7-6,.,TRBJ2-2,TGTGCCAGCAGCCTTGGGGGGAACGGGGTCACCGGGGAGCTGTTTTTT,CASSLGGNGVTGELFF
once,TRBV27,.,TRBJ1-5,TGTGCCAGCAGTTTATCCACAGTGCCCAATCAGCCCCAGCATTTT,CASSLSTVPNQPQHF
.,TRBV9,TRBD2,TRBJ2-1,TGTGCCAGCAGCGTCACGGCAGGGCGGGGGATAAATGAGCAGTTCTTC,CASSVTAGRGINEQFF
.,TRBV6-2/TRBV6-3,TRBD2,TRBJ2-2,TGTGCCAGCAGTTACATTCGGGGGGACAACACCGGGGAGCTGTTTTTT,CASSYIRGDNTGELFF
.,TRBV10-3,.,TRBJ1-6,TGTGCCATCTCCCACCACGGGCAGCAAGGTTCACCCCTCCACTTT,CAISHHGQQGSPLHF
.,TRBV7-2,TRBD2,TRBJ2-5,TGTGCCAGCAGCTTAGGCGGGCTAGCGGGGGGGTACCAAGAGACCCAGTACTTC,CASSLGGLAGGYQETQYF